This T cell receptor (beta chain) was documented in a study of chemoradiotherapy in HPV16-positive cancers. The overall study: Candidate HPV-specific T-cell clones and common TCR motifs came from functional assays in a couple of HPV16-positive patients. General study results and limits: During treatment, candidate HPV-specific clones and E7-related motifs expanded in tumor. In HPV16-positive patients, HPV-responsive T-cell expansion tracked better recurrence-free survival.

The germline V and J ends were trimmed by 5 bases and 5 bases, with 15 bases remaining between them. CDR1 is LNHDA and CDR2 is SQIVND in the germline V gene (reference sequence). The CDR3 is made up of 14 amino acids. In the case of this clone: Antigen unknown.

Samples were taken several times over chemoradiotherapy. Data came from immunoSEQ multiplex PCR; TCRdb stores just in-frame clones and leaves some out. Among over 2,500 clones listed, roughly 86% were seen once. Source: tumor tissue, taken from a patient who underwent chemoradiotherapy. This sequence originates from a human donor with HPV-associated anogenital cancer. The V and J genes are TRBV19 and TRBJ2-5; D is possibly TRBD1 or TRBD2 (5 bases each). The chain's CDR3 is CASSHFGAGETQYF. CDR3 DNA: TGTGCCAGTAGTCACTTCGGGGCCGGGGAGACCCAGTACTTC.